This TCR beta chain was identified during a study of post-analysis software for immune sequencing data. Deletions cut 0 bases from V and 8 bases from J, with 21 bases between. The germline gives CDR1 SGHRS, CDR2 YFSETQ. The CDR3 contains 17 residues. Unique molecular identifiers featured in each of the TCR beta cDNA libraries. Each CDR3 protein gets one entry after TCRdb re-called the PCR reads with MiXCR. Among 650,000 to 850,000 distinct CDR3 sequences listed, roughly 46% were seen once. Points on this clonotype: Its antigen remains unidentified.

The study's findings and limits: Patients had higher frequencies than controls of five or six TRBV segments, including TRBV5-6, TRBV5-1 and TRBV20-1.

The TCR originated in a girl between 5 and 17 years old with multiple sclerosis. This chain uses TRBV5-1 with TRBJ2-1, with a possible D match to TRBD2 (6 bases). The sequenced material came from blood. The CDR3 region has the DNA TGCGCCAGCAGCTTGGGGGCGGGGACCTTGTCCGGAGATGAGCAGTTCTTC. This translates into CASSLGAGTLSGDEQFF.